This TCR beta chain was sequenced for a study of shared clonotypes between healthy human individuals. Produced via immunoSEQ multiplex PCR; TCRdb's table is partial and in-frame only. The table records approximately 2,300,000 clones, just under 95% of them present only once. Germline CDR1 and CDR2: SNHLY and FYNNEI. V gave up 7 bases and J gave up 2 bases, with 9 bases separating them. This CDR3 comprises 14 residues. V usage is TRBV2 and J usage is TRBJ2-6; TRBD2 might be the D (6 bases). The sequenced sample consisted of naive CD4+ T cells from PBMCs. Subset meaning: CD45RA+ positively selected. This TCR came from a man between 18 and 29 years old in good health. Some clones in this sample may be carry-over from other donors' samples. The DNA for the CDR3 is TGTGCCAGCAACGGAGGGGCTGGGGCCAACGTCCTGACTTTC. Protein: CASNGGAGANVLTF.